This T cell receptor beta chain came from a study of beta chain features in type 1 diabetes. Study-wide findings and caveats: Diminished insertions and augmented deletions at VDJ junctions characterized type 1 diabetes patients. There was a possibility that cDNA sequencing over-represented cells with high TCR expression.

Trimming left V 5 bases short and J 5 bases short, with 10 bases between. Germline V CDR1 and CDR2: SNHLY, FYNNEI. This CDR3 is 12 amino acids long. This clone appeared a few times. Its cognate antigen is unknown. Expressed TCRB transcripts were sequenced, since all the RNA that had been isolated was reverse transcribed. The study sequenced naive, central memory and regulatory T cell samples to an average of roughly 4 million reads. Produced via immunoSEQ multiplex PCR; TCRdb's table is partial and in-frame only. The table includes 300,000 to 400,000 clones, about 12% detected once. Sorting that relied on CD45RO/CCR7/CD25/CD127/CD95/CD27 yielded CD4+ naive, central memory, regulatory and stem cell-like memory cells.

This clonotype was obtained from a man between 18 and 35 years old in good health. The V gene is TRBV2, the J gene TRBJ2-7, with unresolved D. Input material: naive CD4+ T cells from blood. CDR3 region: CASSRSRHEQYF. DNA for the CDR3: TGTGCCAGCAGTCGGAGCCGGCACGAGCAGTACTTC.